This TCR beta chain emerged from a study of T cell repertoires in cytomegalovirus infection (dated by TCRdb to the late 2010s). Regarding the research as a whole: Peptide stimulations targeted recently identified HLA-C-restricted CMV epitopes, whose presentation resists viral immunomodulation, together with well-studied HLA-B-restricted epitopes. Donor HLA type was relevant to the analysis, as public TCR beta signatures indicated carriage of CMV infection together with the matching HLA type.

Broad study findings and their caveats: In the ex vivo response, HLA-C-restricted CMV-specific TCR beta clonotypes were dominant, and in two of eight donors the single most frequent clonotype came from this HLA-C-restricted group. Cumulative frequency of public TCR beta family members discriminated carriers of CMV infection plus the relevant HLA type in this cohort and an independent roughly 330-donor cohort.

A word on this clonotype: The clone's antigen remains unknown. Base qualities are missing; no much larger clone stands one base away.

Data came from an Illumina HiSeq 1500. TCRdb reworked the public reads: Q25 trimming with fastp, MiXCR clone assembly, productive beta chains retained. Each record represents a unique CDR3 protein, reported with the most common genes and DNA among its rows. The sample records approximately 990,000 distinct CDR3 sequences, 30% to 40% of which are singletons. The ten largest account for more than 13% of the sample. From cysteine to phenylalanine, the CDR3 is 13 amino acids long. Solely the CDR3 DNA is kept, with 39 bases framed from the first base. V is pared back by 8 bases and J by 5 bases, with 13 bases lying between the germline termini. The CDR1 and CDR2 encoded by the germline V gene (reference sequence) are SGHAT and FQDESV. Read against the paper, the sample's treatment or condition label means: in vitro stimulation with specific CMV peptide epitopes to enrich CMV-specific T cells.

The specimen comprised cultured CD8+ T cells from PBMCs, sampled from culture after CMV antigen stimulation. This clonotype was obtained from a human donor in good health (CMV status not recorded). Some clones in this sample may be carry-over from other donors' samples. Here the chain combines TRBV11-1 and TRBJ2-1; the D gene could be TRBD1 or TRBD2, each one agreeing over 5 bases. The DNA is TGTGCCAGCCAGGGTCCGGGGAACAATGAGCAGTTCTTC. This translates into CASQGPGNNEQFF.